A single sample gave rise to the 16 T cell receptor beta chains below, sequenced in a study of T cells after yellow fever vaccination. Using its own MiXCR run on the 5' RACE reads, TCRdb lists one record per CDR3 protein. Here the sample spans about 550,000 distinct CDR3 sequences, 15% to 20% being singletons. The sample in question was PBMCs, obtained 15 days after the yellow fever booster vaccination. These receptors were obtained from a man younger than 45 who received the YFV17D yellow fever vaccine.

The chain joins TRBV9 to TRBJ2-6, with D unclear. Germline-derived CDR1 and CDR2 are SGDLS and YYNGEE. Trimming removed 2 bases from V and 0 bases from J, with 6 bases in between. This CDR3 spans 15 amino acids. This chain's CDR3 is CASSVSSSGANVLTF. The CDR3 DNA is TGTGCCAGCAGCGTTAGTAGCTCTGGGGCCAACGTCCTGACTTTC.

This chain uses TRBV11-2 with TRBJ2-1; 13 positions match TRBD2. CDR3 length equals 17 residues. Germline CDR1 SGHAT, CDR2 FQNNGV. J gave up 6 bases and V 3 bases, and 8 bases lay outside the gene matches. The CDR3 reads CASSFLLAGGPGNEQFF. The DNA of the CDR3 is TGTGCCAGCAGCTTTTTACTAGCGGGAGGGCCTGGCAATGAGCAGTTCTTC.

The V call is TRBV12-3 or TRBV12-4, the J call TRBJ1-2; possibly TRBD1 for D (6 bases). CDR3 size: 13 residues. The ends were cut back, 6 bases at V and 5 bases at J, with 13 bases in the middle. The chain's CDR3 is CASSLTGFYGYTF. The CDR3 coding sequence is TGTGCCAGCAGCCTTACAGGGTTTTATGGCTACACCTTC.

The V and J genes are TRBV12-3 or TRBV12-4 and TRBJ2-3; 7 bases are a match to TRBD2. V was pared by 7 bases and J by 0 bases, with 10 bases of the junction left unmatched. This CDR3 comprises 16 residues. The CDR3 reads CASKPGLRASTDTQYF. CDR3 bases: TGTGCCAGCAAACCGGGACTACGAGCTAGCACAGATACGCAGTATTTT.

This clonotype showed up just a few times. The rearrangement joins TRBV18 to TRBJ2-7, with 15 nucleotides matching TRBD2. The junction had 7 bases not matched to a gene; V was cut back by 3 bases and J by 7 bases. The CDR3 contains 16 residues. CDR1 and CDR2 (germline): KGHSH, LQKENI. CDR3 in DNA: TGTGCCAGCTCACCGACGGGACTAGCGGGAGGAGTAGAGCAGTACTTC. This codes for CASSPTGLAGGVEQYF.

This clonotype has more than one count but fewer than ten. CDR3 sequence reads: CASTRTGRDTEAFF. As DNA, the CDR3 is TGTGCCAGCACCAGAACAGGGAGGGACACTGAAGCTTTCTTT. The chain carries TRBV12-3 or TRBV12-4 and TRBJ1-1; perhaps TRBD1 as D (6 bases). V dropped 7 bases and J dropped 3 bases, with 15 bases sitting between them. This CDR3 has 14 amino acids.

The gene calls are TRBV20-1 and TRBJ1-1; 8 bases are shared with TRBD1. V shed 1 base, J shed 4 bases, and the junction held 5 bases outside the gene matches. The CDR3 sequence is 14 residues long. Germline V gene data show CDR1 as DFQATT and CDR2 as SNEGSKA (reference sequence). The CDR3 DNA is TGCAGTGCTAGAGGGGAGACAGGGGTCACTGAAGCTTTCTTT. Translation gives CSARGETGVTEAFF.

This sequence joins TRBV24-1 and TRBJ2-1; weak D call: TRBD2 (5 bases). Germline V gene data show CDR1 as KGHDR and CDR2 as SFDVKD. The CDR3 is 14 residues long. The ends were cut back, 5 bases at V and 8 bases at J, with 15 bases in the middle. This CDR3 reads CATSGGKVSYEQFF. As DNA, the CDR3 is TGTGCCACCAGTGGAGGGAAGGTCTCGTATGAGCAGTTCTTC.

This clonotype occurred a few times. This chain links TRBV6-5 with TRBJ2-5; D unresolved. The CDR3 consists of 12 residues. The germline V gene encodes CDR1 MNHEY and CDR2 SVGAGI. V was cut by 5 bases and J by 2 bases, with 6 bases left in between. The CDR3 DNA reads TGTGCCAGCAGTACCATTCAAGAGACCCAGTACTTC. Translated: CASSTIQETQYF.

This clonotype has more than one count but fewer than ten. The chain is built from TRBV5-1 and TRBJ2-7; TRBD1 matches at 8 bases. The V segment lost 0 bases and the J segment 0 bases; nucleotides outside the gene matches: 8. Looked up from germline, CDR1 is SGHRS and CDR2 is YFSETQ. There are 17 residues in the CDR3. In DNA form, the CDR3 reads TGCGCCAGCAGCTTGGAATGGGACAGGACCCACTCCTACGAGCAGTACTTC. Translation: CASSLEWDRTHSYEQYF.

This clonotype has just a few counts. This chain's CDR3 is CASTNSPHSGESSTDTQYF. In DNA, the CDR3 is TGTGCCAGCACCAACAGCCCTCATAGCGGGGAGTCTAGCACAGATACGCAGTATTTT. The chain employs TRBV11-2 and TRBJ2-3; 8 bases align to TRBD2. Germline CDR1 and CDR2: SGHAT and FQNNGV. CDR3 size: 19 residues. V was pared by 7 bases and J by 0 bases, with 18 bases of the junction left unmatched.

The chain employs TRBV12-3 or TRBV12-4 and TRBJ2-7; D is possibly TRBD1 or TRBD2 (7 bases each). The ends were cut back, 3 bases at V and 5 bases at J, with 20 bases in the middle. The CDR3 has 16 amino acids. CDR3 amino acids: CASSFGGLRDRDEQYF. CDR3 sequence (DNA): TGTGCCAGCAGTTTCGGGGGGCTGCGAGACAGGGACGAGCAGTACTTC.

This clonotype was counted a few times. The chain combines TRBV7-3 with TRBJ2-6; 7 bases match TRBD1. CDR1 and CDR2 from the germline V gene are SGHTA and FQGTGA. There are 19 residues in the CDR3. Losses at the gene ends were 3 bases for V and 4 bases for J; bases not matched to a gene: 15. The CDR3 DNA sequence: TGTGCCAGCAGCTTCACGACAGGGATCCGGGTCGGGGGGGCCAACGTCCTGACTTTC. Translating it yields CASSFTTGIRVGGANVLTF.

In this sample, this clonotype turned up a few times. This chain connects TRBV12-3 or TRBV12-4 to TRBJ2-3; the match to TRBD2 covers 10 bases. J was trimmed by 9 bases and V by 8 bases; bases with no gene match: 8. This CDR3 has 13 amino acids. The CDR3 sequence: CASGLAGDGTQYF. The CDR3 DNA reads as TGTGCCAGCGGCCTAGCGGGAGACGGGACGCAGTATTTT.

This clonotype was found a few times. The chain has TRBV5-1 and TRBJ2-1; 8 bases map to TRBD1. CDR3 length: 14 amino acids. The ends lost 5 bases at V and 8 bases at J; junction bases unmatched: 9. The germline CDR1 and CDR2 sequences are SGHRS and YFSETQ. The CDR3: CASSIQGAIDEQFF. The CDR3 coding sequence is TGCGCCAGCAGTATCCAGGGGGCTATCGATGAGCAGTTCTTC. Complete variable domain (other parts from reference TRBV5-1 and TRBJ2-1): KAGVTQTPRYLIKTRGQQVTLSCSPISGHRSVSWYQQTPGQGLQFLFEYFSETQRNKGNFPGRFSGRQFSNSRSEMNVSTLELGDSALYLCASSIQGAIDEQFFGPGTRLTVL.

This chain connects TRBV7-2 to TRBJ1-1; 8 nucleotides match TRBD1. The CDR3 is 13 amino acids. J was trimmed by 7 bases and V by 4 bases; bases with no gene match: 5. Germline assignment: CDR1 SGHTA and CDR2 FQGNSA. CDR3 residues: CASSSRTGFEAFF. CDR3 in DNA: TGTGCCAGCAGCTCCCGGACAGGGTTTGAAGCTTTCTTT.